What follows is one T cell receptor beta chain and its context. This sample is part of a study of blood T cell repertoires in COVID-19. Looking at the study overall: The samples span acute and convalescent COVID-19 from the United States, Italy and Spain.

The data were produced by immunoSEQ multiplex PCR, yet TCRdb's version contains in-frame clones alone and is incomplete. The sample yields fewer than 45,000 clones, around four fifths seen once. Trimming removed 4 bases at V and 0 bases at J, with 9 bases between. This CDR3 region has 14 residues. Germline CDR1 is SNHLY and CDR2 is FYNNEI. Sequencing was performed on peripheral blood. This sequence joins TRBV2 and TRBJ1-1; no firm D call. This clonotype was sampled from a man in his sixties with acute or convalescent COVID-19. The CDR3 here is CASSARFLNTEAFF. The CDR3 nucleotides read TGTGCCAGCAGTGCCAGGTTCCTGAACACTGAAGCTTTCTTT.